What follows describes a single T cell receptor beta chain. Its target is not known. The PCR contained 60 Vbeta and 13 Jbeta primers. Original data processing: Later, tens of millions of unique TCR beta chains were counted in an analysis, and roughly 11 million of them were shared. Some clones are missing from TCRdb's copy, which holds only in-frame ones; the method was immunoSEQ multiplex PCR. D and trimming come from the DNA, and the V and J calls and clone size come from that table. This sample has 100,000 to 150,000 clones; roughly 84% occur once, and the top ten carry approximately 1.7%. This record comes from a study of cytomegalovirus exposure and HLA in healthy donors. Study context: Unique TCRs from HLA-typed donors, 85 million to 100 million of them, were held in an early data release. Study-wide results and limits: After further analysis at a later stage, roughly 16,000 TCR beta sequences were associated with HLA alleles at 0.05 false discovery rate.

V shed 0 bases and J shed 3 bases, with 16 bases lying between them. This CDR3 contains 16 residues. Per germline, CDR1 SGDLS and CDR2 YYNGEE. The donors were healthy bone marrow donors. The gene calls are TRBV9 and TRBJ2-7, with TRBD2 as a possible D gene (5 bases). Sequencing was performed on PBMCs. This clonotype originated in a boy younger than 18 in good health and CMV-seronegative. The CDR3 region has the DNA TGTGCCAGCAGCGTAGCCTCCGGGGTGGGATTCTACGAGCAGTACTTC. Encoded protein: CASSVASGVGFYEQYF.